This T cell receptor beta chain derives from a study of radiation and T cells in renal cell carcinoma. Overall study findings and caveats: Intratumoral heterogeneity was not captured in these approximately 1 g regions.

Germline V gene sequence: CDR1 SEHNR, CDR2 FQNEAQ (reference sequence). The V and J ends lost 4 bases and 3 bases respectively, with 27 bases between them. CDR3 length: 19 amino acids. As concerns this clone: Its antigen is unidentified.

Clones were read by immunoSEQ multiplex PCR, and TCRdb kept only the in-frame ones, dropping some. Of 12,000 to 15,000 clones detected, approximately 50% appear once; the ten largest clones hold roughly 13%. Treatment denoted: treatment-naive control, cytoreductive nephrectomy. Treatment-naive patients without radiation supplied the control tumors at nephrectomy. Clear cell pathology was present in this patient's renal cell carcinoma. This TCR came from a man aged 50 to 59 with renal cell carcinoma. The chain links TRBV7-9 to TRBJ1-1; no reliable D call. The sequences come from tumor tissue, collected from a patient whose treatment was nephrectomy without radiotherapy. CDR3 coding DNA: TGTGCCAGCAGCTCTTCTAGGTTGGGGTGGGAGGGTGACGACACTGAAGCTTTCTTT. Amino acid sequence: CASSSSRLGWEGDDTEAFF.